This TCR beta chain comes out of a study of cytomegalovirus exposure and HLA in healthy donors. Regarding the study as a whole: V- and J-gene trimming in TCR beta was tied to a missense DCLRE1C variant by an analysis performed later. Several V segments, TRBV6-2 and TRBV6-3 among them, could not be told apart and were dropped. Earlier findings revealed that most TCR beta V segments proved productive either about 87% or about 30% of the time.

This clone showed up just a few times. Antigen specificity is unknown. CDR1 is SGHVS, CDR2 FNYEAQ, per germline. V dropped 5 bases and J dropped 0 bases, with 17 bases sitting between them. There are 18 residues in the CDR3. Healthy bone marrow donors supplied every sample. The PCR contained 60 Vbeta and 13 Jbeta primers. The method was immunoSEQ multiplex PCR; TCRdb's version includes in-frame clones alone and lacks a portion of them. Altogether about 120,000 clones are present, about 73% being singletons, with the ten largest covering just under 8.5%. The source of this sequence is a woman between 35 and 50 years old in good health and CMV-seropositive. V and J are TRBV7-6 and TRBJ2-6; possibly TRBD2 for D (5 bases). Sequencing used PBMCs. The CDR3 reads CASSPLPRVSSGANVLTF. The CDR3 nucleotides read TGTGCCAGCAGCCCCTTGCCGCGGGTTAGCTCTGGGGCCAACGTCCTGACTTTC.